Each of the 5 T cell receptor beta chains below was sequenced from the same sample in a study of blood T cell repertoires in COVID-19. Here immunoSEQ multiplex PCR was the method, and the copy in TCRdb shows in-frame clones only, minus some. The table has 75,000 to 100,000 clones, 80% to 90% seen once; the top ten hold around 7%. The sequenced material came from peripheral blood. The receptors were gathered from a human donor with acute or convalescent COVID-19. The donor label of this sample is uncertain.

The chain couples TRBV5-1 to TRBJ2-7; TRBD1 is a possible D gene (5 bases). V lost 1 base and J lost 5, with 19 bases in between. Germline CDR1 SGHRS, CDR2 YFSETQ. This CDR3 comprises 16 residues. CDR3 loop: CASSLNLGAGQHEQYF. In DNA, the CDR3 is TGCGCCAGCAGCTTGAATCTTGGCGCAGGGCAACACGAGCAGTACTTC. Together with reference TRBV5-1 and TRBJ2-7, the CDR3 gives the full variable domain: KAGVTQTPRYLIKTRGQQVTLSCSPISGHRSVSWYQQTPGQGLQFLFEYFSETQRNKGNFPGRFSGRQFSNSRSEMNVSTLELGDSALYLCASSLNLGAGQHEQYFGPGTRLTVT.

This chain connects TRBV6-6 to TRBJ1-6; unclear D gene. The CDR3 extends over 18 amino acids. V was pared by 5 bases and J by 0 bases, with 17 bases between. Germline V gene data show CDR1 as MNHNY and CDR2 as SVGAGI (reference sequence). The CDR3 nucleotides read TGTGCCAGCAGTCCCCGAGGCGGGCTTAGCTCCTATAATTCACCCCTCCACTTT. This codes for CASSPRGGLSSYNSPLHF.

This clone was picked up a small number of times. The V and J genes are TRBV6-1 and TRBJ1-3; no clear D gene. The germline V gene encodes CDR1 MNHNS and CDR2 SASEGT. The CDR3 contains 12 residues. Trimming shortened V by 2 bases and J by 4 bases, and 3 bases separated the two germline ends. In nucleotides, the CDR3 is TGTGCCAGCAGTGAACTGGGAAACACCATATATTTT. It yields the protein CASSELGNTIYF.

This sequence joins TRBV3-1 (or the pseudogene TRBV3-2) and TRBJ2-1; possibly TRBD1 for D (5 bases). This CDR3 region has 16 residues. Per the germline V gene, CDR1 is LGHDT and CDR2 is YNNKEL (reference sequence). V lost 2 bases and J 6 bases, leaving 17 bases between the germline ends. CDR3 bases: TGTGCCAGCAGCCAACCTCAGGGTGGGTATGGCAATGAGCAGTTCTTC. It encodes CASSQPQGGYGNEQFF.

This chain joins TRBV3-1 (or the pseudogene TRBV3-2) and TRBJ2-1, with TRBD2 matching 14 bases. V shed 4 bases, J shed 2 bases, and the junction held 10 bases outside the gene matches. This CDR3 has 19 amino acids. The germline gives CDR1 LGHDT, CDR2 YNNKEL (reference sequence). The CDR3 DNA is TGTGCCAGCAGCCCCCCGGGCCCGACTAGCGGGGGGGCCTACAATGAGCAGTTCTTC. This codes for CASSPPGPTSGGAYNEQFF.